Shown below are 6 T cell receptor beta chains from a single sample sequenced in a study of blood T cell repertoires in COVID-19. This table comes from immunoSEQ multiplex PCR, and its TCRdb copy is limited to in-frame clones, with some not included. This sample has some 140,000 clones; roughly 84% occur once, and the top ten carry about 12%. Sequencing was done on a sample of peripheral blood. The receptor source for this set is a woman aged 55-70 years with COVID-19, enrolled during active disease.

This clone appeared a single time. The chain's CDR3 is CASSSRRTGAETVTPLHF. The CDR3 nucleotides are TGTGCCAGCAGCTCGAGAAGGACAGGGGCTGAAACCGTTACACCCCTCCACTTT. The rearrangement joins TRBV13 to TRBJ1-6, with 9 bases aligning to TRBD1. CDR3 length: 18 residues. V lost 4 bases and J lost 11; bases outside the gene matches: 18. CDR1 and CDR2 (germline): PRHDT, FYEKMQ (reference sequence).

This sequence joins TRBV7-2 and TRBJ1-2; unclear D gene. Germline lookup yields CDR1 SGHTA and CDR2 FQGNSA. This CDR3 spans 15 amino acids. Trimming took off 4 bases at V and 4 bases at J, with 16 bases between the two ends. The CDR3 DNA follows: TGTGCCAGCAGCTCCCTCGGGAGGGTGGGCTATGGCTACACCTTC. Amino acids: CASSSLGRVGYGYTF.

This chain uses TRBV5-1 with TRBJ1-1, with 7 bases identical to TRBD1. The CDR3 has 16 residues. Trimming at V came to 4 bases and at J to 0 bases, leaving 9 bases not matched to a gene. Germline loops: CDR1 SGHRS, CDR2 YFSETQ. CDR3: CASSIQGQTVNTEAFF. In DNA form, the CDR3 reads TGCGCCAGCAGCATTCAGGGACAGACAGTGAACACTGAAGCTTTCTTT. Together with reference TRBV5-1 and TRBJ1-1, the CDR3 gives the full variable domain: KAGVTQTPRYLIKTRGQQVTLSCSPISGHRSVSWYQQTPGQGLQFLFEYFSETQRNKGNFPGRFSGRQFSNSRSEMNVSTLELGDSALYLCASSIQGQTVNTEAFFGQGTRLTVV.

The chain joins TRBV10-1 to TRBJ1-1; 8 nucleotides match TRBD1. Germline loops: CDR1 WNHNN, CDR2 SYGVQD (reference sequence). The CDR3 consists of 13 residues. The junction had 1 base not matched to a gene; V was cut back by 4 bases and J by 3 bases. The CDR3 DNA is TGCGCCAGCAGTGGACAGGGGTACACTGAAGCTTTCTTT. It encodes CASSGQGYTEAFF.

The chain links TRBV18 to TRBJ1-5; D unclear. The CDR3 contains 15 residues. The V gene lost 3 bases and the J gene lost 0 bases, with 9 bases spanning the gap. Germline assignment: CDR1 KGHSH and CDR2 LQKENI. The CDR3 is CASSPQTGSNQPQHF. As DNA, the CDR3 is TGTGCCAGCTCACCTCAAACGGGTAGCAATCAGCCCCAGCATTTT. The full variable domain, with the rest looked up from reference TRBV18 and TRBJ1-5, is NAGVMQNPRHLVRRRGQEARLRCSPMKGHSHVYWYRQLPEEGLKFMVYLQKENIIDESGMPKERFSAEFPKEGPSILRIQQVVRGDSAAYFCASSPQTGSNQPQHFGDGTRLSIL.

This chain links TRBV11-2 with TRBJ2-1, with D tentatively TRBD1 (6 bases). The CDR3 consists of 15 residues. Trimming removed 5 bases from V and 2 bases from J, with 13 bases in between. Germline V gene data show CDR1 as SGHAT and CDR2 as FQNNGV. The chain's CDR3 is CASSPGQTTYNEQFF. The CDR3 nucleotides are TGTGCCAGCAGCCCGGGACAAACTACCTACAATGAGCAGTTCTTC. Combining the CDR3 with reference TRBV11-2 and TRBJ2-1 gives the whole variable domain EAGVAQSPRYKIIEKRQSVAFWCNPISGHATLYWYQQILGQGPKLLIQFQNNGVVDDSQLPKDRFSAERLKGVDSTLKIQPAKLEDSAVYLCASSPGQTTYNEQFFGPGTRLTVL.